One sample yielded the 21 T cell receptor beta chains listed below, sequenced in a study of T-cell reconstitution after alpha-beta-depleted transplantation in children. During its preparation, the TCRbeta library received unique molecular identifiers. TCRdb processed the PCR reads anew with MiXCR; each CDR3 protein has one entry. The table lists 250,000 to 350,000 distinct CDR3 sequences, around 20% of them singletons. The specimen comprised PBMCs, mostly from graft donor cells, sampled 180 days after TCRalphabeta/CD19-depleted stem cell transplant. Receptors originate from a male patient younger than 18 who had a stem cell transplant for acute lymphoblastic leukemia, so the T cells may come from the graft donor.

The chain carries TRBV18 and TRBJ2-7, with 8 bases matching TRBD2. Trimming cost V 2 bases and J 0 bases; bases outside gene matches: 6. Looked up from germline, CDR1 is KGHSH and CDR2 is LQKENI. The CDR3 has 16 amino acids. The CDR3 coding sequence is TGTGCCAGCTCACCATCGTACAGCGGGAGCTCCTACGAGCAGTACTTC. It codes for CASSPSYSGSSYEQYF.

This clonotype was picked up a small number of times. The chain joins TRBV7-3 to TRBJ1-1, with D perhaps matching TRBD1 (5 bases). Germline CDR1 and CDR2: SGHTA and FQGTGA. Between the trimmed V and J ends, which lost 6 bases and 7 bases, there was a span of 21 bases. CDR3 length: 15 residues. CDR3 sequence: CASSPGILSYSEAFF. In DNA form, the CDR3 reads TGTGCCAGCAGTCCAGGGATATTAAGTTACAGTGAAGCTTTCTTT. The full variable domain, rest sourced from reference TRBV7-3 and TRBJ1-1, is GAGVSQTPSNKVTEKGKYVELRCDPISGHTALYWYRQSLGQGPEFLIYFQGTGAADDSGLPNDRFFAVRPEGSVSTLKIQRTERGDSAVYLCASSPGILSYSEAFFGQGTRLTVV.

Only a few counts were recorded for this clonotype. The V and J genes are TRBV5-6 and TRBJ2-1; no clear D. The V gene lost 5 bases and the J gene lost 3 bases, with 18 bases spanning the gap. This CDR3 is built from 16 residues. Germline V CDR1 and CDR2: SGHDT, YYEEEE. Here the CDR3 DNA reads TGTGCCAGCAGTTTGTTGGACGAACGGCACTACAATGAGCAGTTCTTC. This codes for CASSLLDERHYNEQFF.

This clonotype has just a few counts. This chain connects TRBV12-3 or TRBV12-4 to TRBJ1-5, with a possible D match to TRBD1 (5 bases). The CDR3 length is 16 residues. V was cut by 3 bases and J by 3 bases, with 15 bases left in between. As DNA, the CDR3 is TGTGCCAGCAGTTTTGGGGACCCCCGTTTCAATCAGCCCCAGCATTTT. Translated, it gives CASSFGDPRFNQPQHF.

V gene TRBV5-5 combines with J gene TRBJ1-3; D perhaps matches TRBD1 (6 bases). Trimming removed 1 base at V and 8 bases at J, with 13 bases between. The CDR3 consists of 14 residues. The germline gives CDR1 SGHKS, CDR2 YYEKEE (reference sequence). CDR3 sequence: CASSLRQAWDTIYF. For the CDR3, the DNA is TGTGCCAGCAGCTTGCGACAGGCTTGGGACACCATATATTTT.

The chain uses TRBV7-9 and TRBJ2-7, with unresolved D. Trimming stripped 5 bases from V and 0 bases from J, with 14 bases between. Germline CDR1 and CDR2: SEHNR and FQNEAQ (reference sequence). The CDR3 consists of 15 residues. CDR3 nucleotide sequence: TGTGCCAGCAGCGACCTTGGCAGGAGCTCCTACGAGCAGTACTTC. The encoded protein is CASSDLGRSSYEQYF.

This clonotype was detected a few times. The CDR3 sequence: CASSLVLAGGSGANVLTF. In nucleotides, the CDR3 is TGCGCCAGCAGCTTGGTACTAGCGGGAGGCTCAGGGGCCAACGTCCTGACTTTC. The V call is TRBV5-1, the J call TRBJ2-6; 12 positions agree with TRBD2. CDR3 length equals 18 residues. The V and J ends lost 0 bases and 4 bases, in that order; junction bases with no gene match: 5. Germline-derived CDR1 and CDR2 are SGHRS and YFSETQ.

V usage is TRBV5-1 and J usage is TRBJ1-3; 8 bases agree with TRBD1. The CDR3 totals 16 residues. V lost 4 bases and J lost 0; bases outside the gene matches: 6. CDR1 is SGHRS and CDR2 is YFSETQ in the germline V gene. The CDR3 region is CASSLQGVSSGNTIYF. CDR3 sequence (DNA): TGCGCCAGCAGCCTACAGGGGGTGAGCTCTGGAAACACCATATATTTT.

The V gene is TRBV7-2, the J gene TRBJ2-5, with 8 bases matching TRBD2. Per germline, CDR1 SGHTA and CDR2 FQGNSA. Germline trimming cut 0 bases from V and 2 bases from J; bases unmatched to any gene: 2. This CDR3 is built from 15 residues. CDR3 sequence reads: CASSLARGVQETQYF. As DNA, the CDR3 is TGTGCCAGCAGCTTAGCGCGGGGGGTACAAGAGACCCAGTACTTC. Together with reference TRBV7-2 and TRBJ2-5, the CDR3 gives the full variable domain: GAGVSQSPSNKVTEKGKDVELRCDPISGHTALYWYRQSLGQGLEFLIYFQGNSAPDKSGLPSDRFSAERTGGSVSTLTIQRTQQEDSAVYLCASSLARGVQETQYFGPGTRLLVL.

The rearrangement links TRBV7-2 to TRBJ2-2, with 8 bases fitting TRBD1. This CDR3 contains 16 residues. The germline V gene encodes CDR1 SGHTA and CDR2 FQGNSA. Trimming took 1 base from V and 5 from J; bases not matched to a gene: 6. CDR3 coding DNA: TGTGCCAGCAGCTTAGACGCAGGGGGCGGAACCGGGGAGCTGTTTTTT. It codes for CASSLDAGGGTGELFF.

This clonotype was counted only a few times. V usage is TRBV10-3 and J usage is TRBJ2-1, with D maybe TRBD2 (5 bases). CDR1 is ENHRY, CDR2 SYGVKD, per germline. The V end was cut by 3 bases, the J end by 0 bases, with 12 bases between. The CDR3 loop spans 16 amino acids. The CDR3 sequence: CAISDVSGSSYNEQFF. Here the CDR3 DNA reads TGTGCCATCAGTGATGTGAGCGGTAGCTCCTACAATGAGCAGTTCTTC.

This clonotype has more than one count but fewer than ten. The CDR3 bases are TGTGCCACCAGTGACCCCAGGACAGGGACCTCTAGCACAGATACGCAGTATTTT. Translated, it gives CATSDPRTGTSSTDTQYF. This chain links TRBV24-1 with TRBJ2-3; 8 bases are a match to TRBD1. This CDR3 contains 18 residues. Germline lookup yields CDR1 KGHDR and CDR2 SFDVKD. V was pared by 4 bases and J by 0 bases, with 11 bases of the junction left unmatched.

This clonotype was seen more than once but under ten times. This CDR3 reads CASSPRTSGREQFF. In DNA form, the CDR3 reads TGTGCCAGCAGTCCCCGGACTAGCGGGAGGGAGCAGTTCTTC. The V and J genes are TRBV27 and TRBJ2-1; 14 bases are a match to TRBD2. CDR3 length: 14 amino acids. Trimming at V came to 5 bases and at J to 10 bases, leaving 4 bases not matched to a gene. CDR1 and CDR2 from the germline V gene are MNHEY and SMNVEV (reference sequence).

This clonotype was observed a handful of times. The V and J genes are TRBV21-1 and TRBJ2-4; no check of the table's D call, TRBD2, against the DNA was made. TRBV21-1 is a pseudogene segment. The CDR3 covers 21 residues. The chain's CDR3 is CASSSRSPERAGPGPKNIQYF. The CDR3 DNA reads TGTGCCAGCAGCTCCCGATCACCGGAGAGGGCCGGTCCGGGTCCCAAAAACATTCAGTACTTC.

There are a few counts of this clonotype. This chain joins TRBV28 and TRBJ2-1; D call uncertain. The germline gives CDR1 MDHEN, CDR2 SYDVKM. The CDR3 has 15 amino acids. V was pared by 8 bases and J by 0 bases, with 14 bases between. CDR3: CASGVRTHSYNEQFF. Written as DNA, the CDR3 is TGTGCCAGCGGGGTTCGGACCCACTCCTACAATGAGCAGTTCTTC. Complete variable domain (other parts from reference TRBV28 and TRBJ2-1): DVKVTQSSRYLVKRTGEKVFLECVQDMDHENMFWYRQDPGLGLRLIYFSYDVKMKEKGDIPEGYSVSREKKERFSLILESASTNQTSMYLCASGVRTHSYNEQFFGPGTRLTVL.

This clonotype has only a few counts. The chain recombines TRBV14 with TRBJ2-3, with D possibly matching TRBD1 (5 bases). The length of the CDR3 is 16 residues. CDR1 and CDR2 (germline): SGHDN, FVKESK. V was cut by 4 bases and J by 1 base, with 15 bases left in between. CDR3 sequence (DNA): TGTGCCAGCAGCCGTTCCAAAGGGGCCCGCACAGATACGCAGTATTTT. The encoded protein is CASSRSKGARTDTQYF.

Only a few counts were recorded for this clonotype. The rearrangement joins TRBV5-5 to TRBJ2-1, with 7 bases fitting TRBD2. J gave up 3 bases and V 4 bases, and 7 bases lay outside the gene matches. In germline, CDR1 is SGHKS, CDR2 YYEKEE (reference sequence). The length of the CDR3 is 15 residues. This chain's CDR3 is CASSAREDGYNEQFF. In DNA form, the CDR3 reads TGTGCCAGCAGCGCACGGGAGGACGGCTACAATGAGCAGTTCTTC.

A few counts support this clonotype. The rearrangement links TRBV5-1 to TRBJ2-1; 7 bases map to TRBD1. CDR3 length: 18 residues. Germline CDR1 reads SGHRS; CDR2 reads YFSETQ. Trimming removed 5 bases from V and 2 bases from J; junction bases left unmatched: 16. DNA of the CDR3: TGCGCCAGCAGTCTACTCCCCGGGACAGAACAAACCTACAATGAGCAGTTCTTC. Its protein is CASSLLPGTEQTYNEQFF.

The V and J genes are TRBV24-1 and TRBJ2-5, with TRBD1 as a possible D gene (6 bases). From germline, CDR1 is KGHDR and CDR2 SFDVKD. The CDR3 extends over 15 amino acids. The V and J ends lost 7 bases and 4 bases respectively, with 18 bases between them. The CDR3 sequence: CATRDASQGLETQYF. CDR3 DNA: TGTGCCACCAGGGATGCGAGTCAGGGGCTAGAGACCCAGTACTTC.

The gene calls are TRBV29-1 and TRBJ1-1; possible D gene TRBD1, 5 bases. Deletions cut 4 bases from V and 9 bases from J, with 15 bases between. CDR3 size: 12 residues. Germline V gene data show CDR1 as SQVTM and CDR2 as ANQGSEA. The CDR3 bases are TGCAGCGTTGGTCCCCCGGCAGGGCAAGCTTTCTTT. Its protein is CSVGPPAGQAFF.

The table lists this clonotype with a few counts. The chain uses TRBV27 and TRBJ2-5, with D possibly being TRBD1 (5 bases). Germline CDR1 reads MNHEY; CDR2 reads SMNVEV (reference sequence). CDR3 length: 14 amino acids. V was shortened by 1 base and J by 2 bases, with 8 bases between the two germline ends. Here the CDR3 reads CASSLLGEQETQYF. For the CDR3, the DNA is TGTGCCAGCAGTTTATTAGGGGAACAAGAGACCCAGTACTTC.